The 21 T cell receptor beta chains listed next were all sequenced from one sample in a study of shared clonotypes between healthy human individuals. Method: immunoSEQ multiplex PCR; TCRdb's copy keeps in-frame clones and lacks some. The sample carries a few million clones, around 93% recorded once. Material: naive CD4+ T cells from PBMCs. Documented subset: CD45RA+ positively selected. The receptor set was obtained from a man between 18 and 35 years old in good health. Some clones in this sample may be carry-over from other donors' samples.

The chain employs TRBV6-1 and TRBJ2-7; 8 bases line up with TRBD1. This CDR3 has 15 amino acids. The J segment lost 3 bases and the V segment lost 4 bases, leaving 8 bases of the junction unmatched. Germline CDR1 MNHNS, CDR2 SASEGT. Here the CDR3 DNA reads TGTGCCAGCAGTGTAGGACAGGGAGTAGTCTACGAGCAGTACTTC. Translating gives CASSVGQGVVYEQYF.

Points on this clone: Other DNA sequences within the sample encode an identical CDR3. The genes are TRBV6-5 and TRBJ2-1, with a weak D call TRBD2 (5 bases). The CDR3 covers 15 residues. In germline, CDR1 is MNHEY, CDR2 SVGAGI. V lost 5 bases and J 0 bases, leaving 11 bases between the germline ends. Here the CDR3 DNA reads TGTGCCAGCAGTCCGGGGAGATTCTCCTACAATGAGCAGTTCTTC. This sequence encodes CASSPGRFSYNEQFF.

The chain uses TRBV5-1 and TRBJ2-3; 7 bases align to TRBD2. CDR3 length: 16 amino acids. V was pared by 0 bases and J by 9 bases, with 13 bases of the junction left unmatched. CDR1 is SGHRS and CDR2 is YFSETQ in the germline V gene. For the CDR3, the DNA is TGCGCCAGCAGCTTGGGGGAGGGAGACGTACTGTGGACGCAGTATTTT. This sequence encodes CASSLGEGDVLWTQYF.

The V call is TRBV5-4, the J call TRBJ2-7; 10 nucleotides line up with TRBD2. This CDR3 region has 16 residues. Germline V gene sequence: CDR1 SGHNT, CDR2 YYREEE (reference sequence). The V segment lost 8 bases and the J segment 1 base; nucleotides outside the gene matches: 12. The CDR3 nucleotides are TGTGCCAGTGGAAGGACTAGCGGCAAAAGTTCCTACGAGCAGTACTTC. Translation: CASGRTSGKSSYEQYF. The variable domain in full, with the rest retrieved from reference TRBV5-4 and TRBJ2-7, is ETGVTQSPTHLIKTRGQQVTLRCSSQSGHNTVSWYQQALGQGPQFIFQYYREEENGRGNFPPRFSGLQFPNYSSELNVNALELDDSALYLCASGRTSGKSSYEQYFGPGTRLTVT.

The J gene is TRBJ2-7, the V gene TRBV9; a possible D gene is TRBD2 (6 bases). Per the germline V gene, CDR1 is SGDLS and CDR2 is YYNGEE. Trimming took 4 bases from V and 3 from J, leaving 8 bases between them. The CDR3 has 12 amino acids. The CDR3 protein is CASSLTSYEQYF. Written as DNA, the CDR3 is TGTGCCAGCAGCCTGACTAGCTACGAGCAGTACTTC. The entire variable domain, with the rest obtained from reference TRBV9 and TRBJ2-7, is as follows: DSGVTQTPKHLITATGQRVTLRCSPRSGDLSVYWYQQSLDQGLQFLIQYYNGEERAKGNILERFSAQQFPDLHSELNLSSLELGDSALYFCASSLTSYEQYFGPGTRLTVT.

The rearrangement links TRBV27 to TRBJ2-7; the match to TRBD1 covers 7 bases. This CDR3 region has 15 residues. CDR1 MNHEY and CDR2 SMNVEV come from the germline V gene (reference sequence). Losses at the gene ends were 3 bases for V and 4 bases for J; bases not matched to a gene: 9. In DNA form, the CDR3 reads TGTGCCAGCAGTTTCCTGGACAGGATGAATTACGAGCAGTACTTC. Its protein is CASSFLDRMNYEQYF.

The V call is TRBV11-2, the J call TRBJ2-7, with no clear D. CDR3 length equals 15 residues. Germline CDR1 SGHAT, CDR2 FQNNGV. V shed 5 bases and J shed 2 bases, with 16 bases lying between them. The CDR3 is CASSPPQAHTYEQYF. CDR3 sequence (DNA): TGTGCCAGCAGCCCCCCCCAAGCGCATACCTACGAGCAGTACTTC.

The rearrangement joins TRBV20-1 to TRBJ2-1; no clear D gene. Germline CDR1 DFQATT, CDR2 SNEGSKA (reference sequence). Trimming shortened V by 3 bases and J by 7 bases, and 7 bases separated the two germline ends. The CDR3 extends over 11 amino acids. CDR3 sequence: CSARNRNEQFF. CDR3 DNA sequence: TGCAGTGCTAGGAATAGGAATGAGCAGTTCTTC.

CDR3 nucleotide sequence: TGTGCCAGCAGCTTTAGCGGGGCGAACACCATATATTTT. This translates into CASSFSGANTIYF. The rearrangement joins TRBV28 to TRBJ1-3; a weak D match, TRBD1 (5 bases). The V end lost 6 bases, the J end lost 7 bases, and 13 bases lay between the germline ends. The germline V gene has CDR1 MDHEN and CDR2 SYDVKM. CDR3 size: 13 residues. Full variable domain (rest looked up from reference TRBV28 and TRBJ1-3): DVKVTQSSRYLVKRTGEKVFLECVQDMDHENMFWYRQDPGLGLRLIYFSYDVKMKEKGDIPEGYSVSREKKERFSLILESASTNQTSMYLCASSFSGANTIYFGEGSWLTVV.

For the CDR3, the DNA is TGTGCCAGCAGTGAGCTCGGGCCACTCTCTGGAAACACCATATATTTT. This sequence encodes CASSELGPLSGNTIYF. The J gene is TRBJ1-3, the V gene TRBV2; D remains ambiguous. The CDR3 runs 16 residues. V dropped 3 bases and J dropped 0 bases, with 12 bases sitting between them. CDR1 is SNHLY, CDR2 FYNNEI, per germline.

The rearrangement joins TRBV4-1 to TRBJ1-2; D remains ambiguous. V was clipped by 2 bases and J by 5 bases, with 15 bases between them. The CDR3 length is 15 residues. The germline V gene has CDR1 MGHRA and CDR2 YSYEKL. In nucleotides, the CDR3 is TGCGCCAGCAGCCAACAGCCCCCGGGGAATTATGGCTACACCTTC. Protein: CASSQQPPGNYGYTF.

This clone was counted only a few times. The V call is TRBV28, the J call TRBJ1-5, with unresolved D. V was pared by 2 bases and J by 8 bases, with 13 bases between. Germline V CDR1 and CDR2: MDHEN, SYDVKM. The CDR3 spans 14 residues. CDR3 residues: CASSLIKSGEPQHF. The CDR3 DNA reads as TGTGCCAGCAGTTTAATTAAGAGTGGGGAGCCCCAGCATTTT.

CDR3 sequence (DNA): TGTGCCAGCAGTTACTTCGGCGGCAGCTCCTACAATGAGCAGTTCTTC. This codes for CASSYFGGSSYNEQFF. The J gene is TRBJ2-1, the V gene TRBV6-5; no clear D gene. Trimming stripped 1 base from V and 0 bases from J, with 10 bases between. The CDR3 is 16 amino acids. The V gene's germline CDR1 is MNHEY and CDR2 SVGAGI.

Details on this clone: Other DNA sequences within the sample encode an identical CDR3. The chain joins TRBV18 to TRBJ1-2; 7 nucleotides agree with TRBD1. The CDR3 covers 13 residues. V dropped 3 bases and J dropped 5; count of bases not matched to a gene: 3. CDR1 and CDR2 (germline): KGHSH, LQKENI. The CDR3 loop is CASSPGTEYGYTF. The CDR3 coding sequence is TGTGCCAGCTCACCGGGGACAGAGTATGGCTACACCTTC. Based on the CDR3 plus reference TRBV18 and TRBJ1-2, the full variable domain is NAGVMQNPRHLVRRRGQEARLRCSPMKGHSHVYWYRQLPEEGLKFMVYLQKENIIDESGMPKERFSAEFPKEGPSILRIQQVVRGDSAAYFCASSPGTEYGYTFGSGTRLTVV.

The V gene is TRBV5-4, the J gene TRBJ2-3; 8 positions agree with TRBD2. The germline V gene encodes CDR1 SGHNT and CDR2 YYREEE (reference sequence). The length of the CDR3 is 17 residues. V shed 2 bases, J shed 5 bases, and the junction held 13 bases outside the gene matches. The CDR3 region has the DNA TGTGCCAGCAGCTTTCGATCCAGCGGGAGCGGGGTAGATACGCAGTATTTT. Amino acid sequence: CASSFRSSGSGVDTQYF.

The CDR3 loop reads CASSQGSGSRDNEQFF. For the CDR3, the DNA is TGCGCCAGCAGCCAAGGTAGCGGGAGTAGGGACAATGAGCAGTTCTTC. The rearrangement uses TRBV4-3 and TRBJ2-1, with 9 bases identical to TRBD2. The V and J ends lost 1 base and 5 bases, in that order; junction bases with no gene match: 6. Germline V lookup: CDR1 LGHNA, CDR2 YSLEER. This CDR3 region has 16 residues.

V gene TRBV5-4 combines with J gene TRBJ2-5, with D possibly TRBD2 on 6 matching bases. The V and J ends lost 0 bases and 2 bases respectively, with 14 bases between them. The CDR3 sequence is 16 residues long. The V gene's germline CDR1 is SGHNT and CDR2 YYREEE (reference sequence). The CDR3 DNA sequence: TGTGCCAGCAGCTTGGGGACAAAAGGAGGGCAAGAGACCCAGTACTTC. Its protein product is CASSLGTKGGQETQYF. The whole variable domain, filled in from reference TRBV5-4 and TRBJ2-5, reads ETGVTQSPTHLIKTRGQQVTLRCSSQSGHNTVSWYQQALGQGPQFIFQYYREEENGRGNFPPRFSGLQFPNYSSELNVNALELDDSALYLCASSLGTKGGQETQYFGPGTRLLVL.

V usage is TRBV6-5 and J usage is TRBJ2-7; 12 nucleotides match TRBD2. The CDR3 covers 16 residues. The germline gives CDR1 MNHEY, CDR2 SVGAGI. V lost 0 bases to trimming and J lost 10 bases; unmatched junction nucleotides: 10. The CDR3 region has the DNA TGTGCCAGCAGTTACTCGCGAGGGACTAGCGGGCGGTTACAGTACTTC. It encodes CASSYSRGTSGRLQYF.

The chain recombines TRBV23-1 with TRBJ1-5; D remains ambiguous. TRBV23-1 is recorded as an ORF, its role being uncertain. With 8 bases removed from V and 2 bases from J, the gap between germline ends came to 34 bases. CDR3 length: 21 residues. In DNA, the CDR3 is TGCGCCAGCCGGACTTCTGCCCATTCACGCCGAACGGTAATCGGCAATCAGCCCCAGCATTTT. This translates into CASRTSAHSRRTVIGNQPQHF.

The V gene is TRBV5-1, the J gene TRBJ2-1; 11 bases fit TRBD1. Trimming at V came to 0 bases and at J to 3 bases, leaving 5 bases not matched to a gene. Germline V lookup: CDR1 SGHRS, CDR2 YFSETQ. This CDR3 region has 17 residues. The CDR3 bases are TGCGCCAGCAGCTTGGGAACCGGGACAGGGGGCTACAATGAGCAGTTCTTC. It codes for CASSLGTGTGGYNEQFF.

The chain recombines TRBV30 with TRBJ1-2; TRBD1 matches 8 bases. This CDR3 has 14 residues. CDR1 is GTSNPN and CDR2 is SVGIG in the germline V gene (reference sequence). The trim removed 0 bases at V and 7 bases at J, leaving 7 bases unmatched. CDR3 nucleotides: TGTGCCTGGAGTGTGGGACAGGTAGAAGGTGGCTACACCTTC. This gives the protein CAWSVGQVEGGYTF.